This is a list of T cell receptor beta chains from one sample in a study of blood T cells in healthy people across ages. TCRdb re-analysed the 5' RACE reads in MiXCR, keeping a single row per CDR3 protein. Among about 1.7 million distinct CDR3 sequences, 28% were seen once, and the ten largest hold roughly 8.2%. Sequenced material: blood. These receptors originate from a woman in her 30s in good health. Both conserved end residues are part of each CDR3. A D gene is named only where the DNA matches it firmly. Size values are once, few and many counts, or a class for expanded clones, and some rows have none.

TGTGCCAGCAGCTTAGATGCTAGCGGGAGTTCTCACGAGCAGTACTTC	CASSLDASGSSHEQYF	TRBD2	TRBV11-2	TRBJ2-7	few
TGTGCCAGCAGCCGACTACAGGGGTACCAAGAGACCCAGTACTTC	CASSRLQGYQETQYF	TRBD1	TRBV3-1	TRBJ2-5	-
TGCAGCGTTGTATCGGGCGTAGCAGGCTATATGGAGACCCAGTACTTC	CSVVSGVAGYMETQYF	-	TRBV29-1	TRBJ2-5	many
TGCGCCAGCAGCCAACCGGGACGGAGGTCCAGTGAGCAGTTCTTC	CASSQPGRRSSEQFF	-	TRBV4-1	TRBJ2-1	-
TGTGCCATCAGTGGAACAGGGGGCCAAGACGAGCAGTACTTC	CAISGTGGQDEQYF	TRBD1	TRBV10-3	TRBJ2-7	many
TGTGCCATCAGTGAGGGGACTAGCGGGGGAGAAGAGACCCAGTACTTC	CAISEGTSGGEETQYF	TRBD2	TRBV10-3	TRBJ2-5	-
TGTGCCAGCAGTTCAACTCAATCGGGTGGCTACACCTTC	CASSSTQSGGYTF	-	TRBV28	TRBJ1-2	-
TGTGCTAGTGGTTTGAAGAACTATGGCTACACCTTC	CASGLKNYGYTF	-	TRBV12-5	TRBJ1-2	-
TGTGCCAGCACACAATCTAGGGGGCAGCCCCAGCATTTT	CASTQSRGQPQHF	-	TRBV27	TRBJ1-5	few
TGTGCCAGCAGATACGGGACAGGGGGCGTCCATGAGCAGTTCTTC	CASRYGTGGVHEQFF	TRBD1	TRBV3-1	TRBJ2-1	few
TGTGCCAGCAGACGGCTCGGACTAGGCGGGGAGACCCAGTACTTC	CASRRLGLGGETQYF	TRBD2	TRBV12-3/TRBV12-4	TRBJ2-5	-
TGCAGTGCTGTGGCTGGGATCGGGGCCACTGAAGCTTTCTTT	CSAVAGIGATEAFF	-	TRBV20-1	TRBJ1-1	-
TGCGCCAGCAGCCAAGATTCGGGGCAGGGTGATCCAGGGTGGCCCCAGCATTTT	CASSQDSGQGDPGWPQHF	-	TRBV4-3	TRBJ1-5	many
TGCAGTGCTAGGTTCGCTAGCGGGAGGTCCTACGAGCAGTACTTC	CSARFASGRSYEQYF	TRBD2	TRBV20-1	TRBJ2-7	few
TGCGCCAGCAGCTTAGGGACGGTAGCCAAAAACATTCAGTACTTC	CASSLGTVAKNIQYF	-	TRBV5-1	TRBJ2-4	many
TGTGCCAGCAGCTTAGTCCTTGCTAGCGGAAACATTCAGTACTTC	CASSLVLASGNIQYF	TRBD2	TRBV7-2	TRBJ2-4	few
TGTGCCATCAGGGATTGGACTAGCGGGACCTCCGCAGATGCGCAGTATTTT	CAIRDWTSGTSADAQYF	TRBD2	TRBV10-3	TRBJ2-3	-
TGTGCCAGCAGTGAATTGACAGGAGAGAAGGATACGCAGTATTTT	CASSELTGEKDTQYF	-	TRBV12-3/TRBV12-4	TRBJ2-3	few
TGTGCCAGCAGTTTAGAGCAGGGGGACTGGTATGAGCAGTTCTTC	CASSLEQGDWYEQFF	-	TRBV12-3/TRBV12-4	TRBJ2-1	few
TGCGCCAGCAGCTGGACCTGGGACAGATACCTCAATGAGCAGTTCTTC	CASSWTWDRYLNEQFF	TRBD1	TRBV5-1	TRBJ2-1	-
TGTGTCAGCAGCCAAGATCGGGCGGGACTAGGGAGGTACGAGCAGTACTTC	CVSSQDRAGLGRYEQYF	TRBD2	TRBV4-2	TRBJ2-7	-
TGTGCCAGCAGCTTAGGGAAGGGGACCCACGATGGCTACACCTTC	CASSLGKGTHDGYTF	-	TRBV7-2	TRBJ1-2	-
TGTGCCAGCAGCTTAGAACGGAGGAACATTCAGTACTTC	CASSLERRNIQYF	-	TRBV7-6	TRBJ2-4	-
TGCAGTGCTAGGGGGGTTGGGGGAGCAAATTATGAGCAGTTCTTC	CSARGVGGANYEQFF	-	TRBV20-1	TRBJ2-1	-
TGTGCCAGCGGGAAGGGGACTAGCGGCCCCCTCTACGAGCAGTACTTC	CASGKGTSGPLYEQYF	TRBD2	TRBV2	TRBJ2-7	many
TGTGCCAGCACCCCACAGGCGGGAGGCCGGGGTGAGCAGTACTTC	CASTPQAGGRGEQYF	TRBD2	TRBV12-3/TRBV12-4	TRBJ2-7	-
TGTGCCAGTAGTGCCGGACTAGCGGGAGATTTCGAGACCCAGTACTTC	CASSAGLAGDFETQYF	TRBD2	TRBV19	TRBJ2-5	-
TGTGCTAGTGGTTTGGCATCTAGCGGGGGGGCCTACAATGAGCAGTTCTTC	CASGLASSGGAYNEQFF	TRBD2	TRBV12-5	TRBJ2-1	-
TGCAGCGCTTGGGGGACTAGCGGCAATGAGCAGTTCTTC	CSAWGTSGNEQFF	TRBD2	TRBV29-1	TRBJ2-1	many
TGTGCCATCAGTGGGCCTAGGGACGAGCAGTACTTC	CAISGPRDEQYF	-	TRBV10-3	TRBJ2-7	many
TGTGCCAGCTCCCCGGGACCAGGACGTGAGCAGTTCTTC	CASSPGPGREQFF	-	TRBV18	TRBJ2-1	many
TGCAGTGCTCCCCGACAGGGAGCGGGCTACAATGAGCAGTTCTTC	CSAPRQGAGYNEQFF	-	TRBV20-1	TRBJ2-1	-
TGCGCCAGCAGCTTGGCAGCGAACAGACAGGATACGCAGTATTTT	CASSLAANRQDTQYF	-	TRBV5-1	TRBJ2-3	few
TGTGCCAGCAGTTTAGCGAGCGCGGGAGAGCTCCACGAGCAGTACTTC	CASSLASAGELHEQYF	TRBD2	TRBV12-3/TRBV12-4	TRBJ2-7	once
TGCAGTGCTAGCGACCGGGACAGGGCCACAGATACGCAGTATTTT	CSASDRDRATDTQYF	TRBD1	TRBV20-1	TRBJ2-3	once
TGCAGCGTTGAAAAACAGGGAGGCCTAGCAGATACGCAGTATTTT	CSVEKQGGLADTQYF	-	TRBV29-1	TRBJ2-3	-
TGTGCCAGCACCCCAAGGGGGCTAGGAGCTGAAGCTTTCTTT	CASTPRGLGAEAFF	TRBD1	TRBV27	TRBJ1-1	many
TGTGCCAGCTCACCATCTGTTAACAATGAGCAGATCTTC	CASSPSVNNEQIF	-	TRBV18	TRBJ2-1	-
TGTGCCAGCAAAGGGGGTAGAAGTGGCTGCACCTTC	CASKGGRSGCTF	-	TRBV28	TRBJ1-2	-
TGTGCCACACAGGCGGTCACCGACAATGAGCAGTTCTTC	CATQAVTDNEQFF	-	TRBV10-3	TRBJ2-1	many
TGTGCCAGCAGTTACTCCCCGACGGTGGGCCAGTTCTTC	CASSYSPTVGQFF	-	TRBV6-2/TRBV6-3	TRBJ2-1	-
TGCAGTGCTAGAGATCAGGGCAGACAAGAGACCCAGTACTTC	CSARDQGRQETQYF	-	TRBV20-1	TRBJ2-5	-
TGTGCCAGCAGTTCCGCCCACGAGCAGTACTTC	CASSSAHEQYF	-	TRBV12-3/TRBV12-4	TRBJ2-7	many
TGCAGCGCCCTAGCGGGAGTAAACGGGCAGTACTTC	CSALAGVNGQYF	TRBD2	TRBV29-1	TRBJ2-5	few
TGTGCCAGTTCCGAACAGGTTTATAGCAATCAGCCCCAGCATTTT	CASSEQVYSNQPQHF	-	TRBV19	TRBJ1-5	-